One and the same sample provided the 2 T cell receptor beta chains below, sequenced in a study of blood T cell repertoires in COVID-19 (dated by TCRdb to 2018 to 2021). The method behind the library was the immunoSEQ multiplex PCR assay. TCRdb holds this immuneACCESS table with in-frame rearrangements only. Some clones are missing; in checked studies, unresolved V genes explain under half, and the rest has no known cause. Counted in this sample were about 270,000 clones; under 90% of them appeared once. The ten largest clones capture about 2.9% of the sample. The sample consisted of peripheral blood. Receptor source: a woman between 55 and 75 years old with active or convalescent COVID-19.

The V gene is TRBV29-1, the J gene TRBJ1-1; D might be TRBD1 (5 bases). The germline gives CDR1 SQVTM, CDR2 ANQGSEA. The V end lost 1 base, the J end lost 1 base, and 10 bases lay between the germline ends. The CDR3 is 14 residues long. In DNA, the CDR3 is TGCAGCGTTGAAGGTCAGGGCCCGAACACTGAAGCTTTCTTT. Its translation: CSVEGQGPNTEAFF.

CDR3 loop: CASSQSLGTAGSNYGYTF. For the CDR3, the DNA is TGTGCCAGCAGCCAATCTCTTGGGACAGCCGGGAGTAACTATGGCTACACCTTC. The V call is TRBV4-2, the J call TRBJ1-2, with 7 positions matching TRBD1. Germline CDR1 and CDR2: LGHNA and YNFKEQ. This CDR3 is built from 18 residues. With V trimmed by 2 bases and J by 1 base, 13 bases remained unmatched.